The 17 T cell receptor beta chains below come from one sample, sequenced in a study of CD8 T cells in Susac syndrome. Random hexamers were used to reverse transcribe the RNA input (about 0.5 to 1 ug). Each CDR3 protein is one row after TCRdb ran MiXCR on the immunoSEQ multiplex PCR reads. The profile covers under 200,000 distinct CDR3 sequences, with 85% to 95% appearing a single time and roughly 0.1% taken by the ten largest. The sequencing input was CD4+ T cells from PBMCs. The receptors shown here come from a human donor in good health.

V and J are TRBV3-1 and TRBJ2-5; D is possibly TRBD1 (6 bases). Germline assignment: CDR1 LGHDT and CDR2 YNNKEL (reference sequence). The CDR3 totals 15 residues. V lost 3 bases, J lost 0 bases, and 11 bases lay in between. The CDR3 spells CASSQTGGNQETQYF. In DNA form, the CDR3 reads TGTGCCAGCAGCCAGACAGGTGGAAACCAAGAGACCCAGTACTTC.

V and J are TRBV28 and TRBJ1-5; a weak D match, TRBD1 (6 bases). Deletions cut 6 bases from V and 6 bases from J, with 9 bases between. CDR1 MDHEN and CDR2 SYDVKM come from the germline V gene. This CDR3 spans 12 amino acids. CDR3 nucleotides: TGTGCCAGCAGCGAGGGGGGTCAGCCCCAGCATTTT. This sequence encodes CASSEGGQPQHF.

The count of this clonotype is one. The V call is TRBV28, the J call TRBJ2-7; D not certain. CDR1 is MDHEN, CDR2 SYDVKM, per germline. The CDR3 has 13 residues. The V and J ends lost 3 bases and 4 bases respectively, with 10 bases between them. The CDR3 region is CASSFSLGYEQYV. As DNA, the CDR3 is TGTGCCAGCAGTTTCTCCTTAGGTTACGAGCAGTACGTC.

The V call is TRBV25-1, the J call TRBJ2-3; D may be TRBD2 (6 bases). The CDR3 is 13 amino acids. CDR1 MGHDK and CDR2 SYGVNS come from the germline V gene. V was trimmed by 7 bases and J by 6 bases, leaving 14 bases between them. The CDR3 DNA follows: TGTGCCAGCATCGGTAGCGGAGCGGATACGCAGTATTTT. Encoded protein: CASIGSGADTQYF.

V gene TRBV20-1 combines with J gene TRBJ2-3; possibly TRBD1 for D (5 bases). The CDR3 spans 13 residues. CDR1 and CDR2 from the germline V gene are DFQATT and SNEGSKA (reference sequence). Trimming cost V 6 bases and J 3 bases, with 13 bases left between them. CDR3 residues: CSARTPPTDTQYF. CDR3 DNA sequence: TGCAGTGCCCGGACACCACCGACAGATACGCAGTATTTT.

This chain links TRBV27 with TRBJ1-2, with 7 bases fitting TRBD1. V shed 6 bases and J 3 bases; nucleotides not matched to a gene: 7. In germline, CDR1 is MNHEY, CDR2 SMNVEV (reference sequence). This CDR3 contains 14 residues. CDR3 nucleotide sequence: TGTGCCAGCAGAATGACAGGGCTTGACTATGGCTACACCTTC. It specifies CASRMTGLDYGYTF.

A few counts support this clonotype. The chain recombines TRBV15 with TRBJ2-7; no firm D call. The ends were cut back, 0 bases at V and 7 bases at J, with 10 bases in the middle. Per the germline V gene, CDR1 is LNHNV and CDR2 is YYDKDF (reference sequence). The CDR3 sequence is 13 residues long. Written as DNA, the CDR3 is TGTGCCACCAGCAGAGACCCGGCGCGAGAGCAGTACTTC. Encoded protein: CATSRDPAREQYF.

The chain carries TRBV20-1 and TRBJ2-1; TRBD2 agrees at 8 bases. CDR3 length: 14 amino acids. Trimming cost V 1 base and J 10 bases; bases outside gene matches: 9. Germline V gene lookup returns CDR1 DFQATT and CDR2 SNEGSKA (reference sequence). The CDR3 bases are TGCAGTGCTAGAGGTCCAGCGGGAGCTCAAGAGCAGTTCTTC. Translating it yields CSARGPAGAQEQFF.

The gene calls are TRBV12-3 or TRBV12-4 and TRBJ2-1, with D possibly being TRBD1 (5 bases). The CDR3 is 11 residues long. Deletions cut 3 bases from V and 8 bases from J, with 5 bases between. For the CDR3, the DNA is TGTGCCAGCAGTTTCAGGGATGAGCAGTTCTTC. Translation: CASSFRDEQFF.

The CDR3 coding sequence is TGTGCCAGCAGTTGGTCCGGGACGTACTTTTGGCCCCAGCATTTT. It yields the protein CASSWSGTYFWPQHF. The chain combines TRBV27 with TRBJ1-5, with a possible D match to TRBD1 (5 bases). The CDR3 spans 15 residues. The V and J ends lost 4 bases and 9 bases respectively, with 19 bases between them. Germline V gives CDR1 MNHEY, CDR2 SMNVEV (reference sequence).

The V and J genes are TRBV5-1 and TRBJ2-5; 12 bases map to TRBD2. The CDR3 spans 15 residues. Germline CDR1 SGHRS, CDR2 YFSETQ. V was clipped by 6 bases and J by 3 bases; unmatched bases: 6. CDR3: CASILTSGGKETQYF. The DNA for the CDR3 is TGCGCCAGCATCCTGACTAGCGGGGGAAAAGAGACCCAGTACTTC.

The chain couples TRBV29-1 to TRBJ1-1; TRBD1 matches at 7 bases. Germline CDR1 SQVTM, CDR2 ANQGSEA. The V gene end was trimmed by 1 base and the J gene end by 3 bases; junction bases not matched to a gene: 2. The CDR3 is made up of 13 amino acids. CDR3: CSVEGDSHTEAFF. CDR3 bases: TGCAGCGTTGAAGGGGACAGCCACACTGAAGCTTTCTTT.

The chain carries TRBV18 and TRBJ1-1; D gene unclear. Germline V CDR1 and CDR2: KGHSH, LQKENI. The V end was cut by 5 bases, the J end by 1 base, with 8 bases between. The CDR3 covers 13 residues. The CDR3 protein is CASSLQANTEAFF. Written as DNA, the CDR3 is TGTGCCAGCTCATTGCAGGCGAACACTGAAGCTTTCTTT.

As DNA, the CDR3 is TGCAGTGCCCCGGCCCGTGAAAAACTGTTTTTT. Amino acid sequence: CSAPAREKLFF. V is TRBV20-1 and J is TRBJ1-4; D uncertain. The CDR3 sequence is 11 residues long. Trimming pared 6 bases from V and 7 bases from J, leaving 9 bases between. In germline, CDR1 is DFQATT, CDR2 SNEGSKA (reference sequence).

The V gene is TRBV29-1, the J gene TRBJ2-3; TRBD1 aligns across 9 bases. The germline V gene encodes CDR1 SQVTM and CDR2 ANQGSEA. V shed 0 bases, J shed 4 bases, and the junction held 5 bases outside the gene matches. The CDR3 loop spans 15 amino acids. As DNA, the CDR3 is TGCAGCGTTGAAGATGGGACAGGGCCCCCAGATACGCAGTATTTT. Protein: CSVEDGTGPPDTQYF.

The V gene is TRBV12-3 or TRBV12-4, the J gene TRBJ2-1; D remains unclear. V was clipped by 2 bases and J by 7 bases, with 3 bases between them. CDR3 length: 11 residues. CDR3 sequence reads: CASSLSNEQFF. DNA of the CDR3: TGTGCCAGCAGTTTATCGAATGAGCAGTTCTTC.

This chain connects TRBV27 to TRBJ2-3; the D gene is possibly TRBD2 (5 bases). The CDR3 is made up of 15 amino acids. The V gene lost 0 bases and the J gene lost 2 bases, with 9 bases spanning the gap. Germline V gene lookup returns CDR1 MNHEY and CDR2 SMNVEV (reference sequence). The CDR3 nucleotides read TGTGCCAGCAGTTTATCGGAGGTTATCACAGATACGCAGTATTTT. This encodes CASSLSEVITDTQYF.